These 17 T cell receptor beta chains were sequenced from one sample in a study of tumor-infiltrating lymphocytes in primary liver carcinoma (dated by TCRdb to 2017 to 2019). TCRdb shows the sequencer as Illumina HiSeq 2500. A constant-region primer and ProtoScript II reverse transcriptase were used to reverse-transcribe TCRbeta-specific cDNA from approximately 550 ng total RNA. The TCRbeta libraries were prepared through three rounds of nested multiplex PCR following a slightly modified ARM-PCR procedure. The first two PCR rounds used multiplex TRBV1-TRBV30 forward primers with a Cbeta reverse primer, each for approximately 11 cycles. TCRdb handled the public reads itself, with Q25 trimming in fastp and clone calling in MiXCR, and kept productive beta chains. Every entry covers one CDR3 protein and lists the most common genes and DNA from its rows. A total of about 310,000 distinct CDR3 sequences appear in this sample, approximately 58% of them only once. The ten largest clones take up about 18% of the sample.

RNA from unsorted whole blood was extracted with TRIzol reagent, and germline DNA was obtained with the DNeasy Blood & Tissue kit. Material: peripheral blood. Receptors originate from a woman aged 25 to 45 with primary liver carcinoma and hepatitis B virus infection.

Regarding this clonotype: The junction departs from germline at one end; a sequencing error may be responsible. The CDR3 DNA follows: TGTGCCAACAGCCAGTCTGCGGGACTAGTATGTATGGTGCAGTACTTC. It codes for CANSQSAGLVCMVQYF. The chain couples TRBV14 to TRBJ2-7; 8 positions match TRBD2. The CDR3 has 16 amino acids. Germline lookup yields CDR1 SGHDN and CDR2 FVKESK.

A remark on this clonotype: A much larger clone lies a single base off, so this may be a read error. The gene calls are TRBV4-3 and TRBJ1-4; D might be TRBD1 (5 bases). This CDR3 spans 17 amino acids. Per germline, CDR1 LGHNA and CDR2 YSLEER. V gave up 3 bases and J gave up 10 bases, with 24 bases separating them. CDR3 in DNA: TGCGCCAGCAGCCACGGTATCATAGGGGCTTCTTCCGGAAAACTGTTTTTT. Its translation: CASSHGIIGASSGKLFF.

On this clonotype: A read error may explain this, as a much larger clone is one base away. The chain recombines TRBV4-1 with TRBJ2-7; D perhaps matches TRBD2 (7 bases). The CDR3 extends over 16 amino acids. CDR1 and CDR2 from the germline V gene are MGHRA and YSYEKL. The germline V and J ends were trimmed by 10 bases and 4 bases, with 26 bases remaining between them. CDR3 DNA sequence: TGCGCCAACAGGGAGCGGGATGGTCCTTACACGTACGAGCAGTACTTC. Protein product: CANRERDGPYTYEQYF.

This rearrangement joins TRBV12-5 to TRBJ2-7; TRBD1 matches 8 bases. The V segment lost 1 base and the J segment 9 bases; nucleotides outside the gene matches: 5. Germline CDR1 is LGHNT and CDR2 is FRNRAP. This CDR3 comprises 13 residues. CDR3 in DNA: TGTGCTAGTGGTTTGGACCCGGGACAGGTGCAGTACTTC. Amino acids: CASGLDPGQVQYF.

In regard to this clonotype: Since a much larger clone is just one base distant, this may be a read error. This chain connects TRBV12-3 or TRBV12-4 to TRBJ2-7; TRBD1 might be the D (6 bases). Trimming took 3 bases from V and 7 from J, leaving 16 bases between them. The CDR3 extends over 14 amino acids. As DNA, the CDR3 is TGTGCCAGCAGTTTGGACAGCATCCGTTGGGAGCAGTACTTC. Translating gives CASSLDSIRWEQYF.

This clonotype has a handful of counts. The CDR3 sequence: CASSLGTSGRERDQYF. CDR3 sequence (DNA): TGTGCCAGCAGTCTAGGGACTAGCGGGAGGGAAAGGGACCAGTACTTC. The chain combines TRBV12-3 or TRBV12-4 with TRBJ2-5, with 16 bases identical to TRBD2. V lost 5 bases, J lost 10 bases, and 10 bases stayed unmatched. This CDR3 region has 16 residues.

To note about this clonotype: One junction end disagrees with the germline gene, perhaps due to a read error. V gene TRBV10-3 combines with J gene TRBJ2-7; no clear D. The CDR3 has 11 amino acids. Per germline, CDR1 ENHRY and CDR2 SYGVKD. CDR3 in amino acids: CAICDSYEQYF. In DNA form, the CDR3 reads TGTGCCATCTGTGACTCCTACGAGCAGTACTTC.

The rearrangement joins TRBV5-6 to TRBJ1-6; 8 positions match TRBD1. Germline assignment: CDR1 SGHDT and CDR2 YYEEEE. The CDR3 has 14 residues. V shed 4 bases and J 8 bases; nucleotides not matched to a gene: 5. The CDR3 DNA is TGTGCCAGCAGCGTGACAGGGGACGATTCACCCCTCCACTTT. Its translation: CASSVTGDDSPLHF.

Points on this clonotype: A read error may produce the germline difference seen at one junction end. The chain is built from TRBV12-3 or TRBV12-4 and TRBJ2-1; TRBD1 matches at 7 bases. The CDR3 consists of 16 residues. In DNA form, the CDR3 reads TGTGCAAGCAGTTCCCCCTTTGGGACAGCCGACAATGAGCAGCTCTTC. Translating it yields CASSSPFGTADNEQLF.

A word on this clonotype: Given the absence of the conserved phenylalanine or tryptophan at the CDR3 end, a read error is likely. The CDR3 reads CASSPNVGRASSYEQYL. CDR3 coding DNA: TGTGCCAGCAGCCCAAACGTGGGCAGGGCGAGCTCCTACGAGCAGTACCTC. The V gene is TRBV12-3 or TRBV12-4, the J gene TRBJ2-7; the D gene is possibly TRBD1 (5 bases). Trimming left V 6 bases short and J 0 bases short, with 21 bases between. CDR3 length: 17 amino acids.

The V gene is TRBV12-3 or TRBV12-4, the J gene TRBJ1-5, with D unclear. V lost 5 bases and J 5 bases, leaving 28 bases between the germline ends. The length of the CDR3 is 19 residues. CDR3 protein: CASSPPVSNSSPRDQPQHF. Here the CDR3 DNA reads TGTGCCAGCAGTCCCCCGGTTAGCAACTCCAGTCCTCGGGATCAGCCCCAGCATTTT.

Remarks on this clonotype: A read error may explain this, as a much larger clone is one base away. The rearrangement uses TRBV4-3 and TRBJ1-3; 7 positions agree with TRBD1. Per the germline V gene, CDR1 is LGHNA and CDR2 is YSLEER. The CDR3 extends over 19 amino acids. CDR3 protein: CASSQDIARGAGGGNSIYF. For the CDR3, the DNA is TGCGCCAGCAGCCAAGATATCGCACGGGGGGCAGGGGGAGGAAACAGCATATATTTT.

Notes on this clonotype: A read error is possible here, since a much larger clone lies one base away. The chain has TRBV29-1 and TRBJ2-5; D remains ambiguous. Germline V lookup: CDR1 SQVTM, CDR2 ANQGSEA. This CDR3 has 12 amino acids. The CDR3 loop reads CIVEHQQETQYF. DNA of the CDR3: TGCATCGTTGAACACCAGCAAGAGACCCAGTACTTC.

This clonotype was picked up one time. An end of the junction differs from the germline gene, which may be a read error. V and J are TRBV11-2 and TRBJ2-7; D not certain. The CDR3 extends over 13 amino acids. Germline CDR1 and CDR2: SGHAT and FQNNGV. Written as DNA, the CDR3 is TGTGCCAACAGCTTAGAGCGTGGGGTCGAGCAGTACTTC. This encodes CANSLERGVEQYF.

The V call is TRBV5-6, the J call TRBJ2-3, with D tentatively TRBD2 (6 bases). The CDR3 is made up of 12 amino acids. Trimming removed 4 bases from V and 10 bases from J, with 13 bases in between. Germline CDR1 SGHDT, CDR2 YYEEEE. The CDR3 reads CASSPGTVAQYF. CDR3 nucleotide sequence: TGTGCCAGCAGCCCCGGGACTGTTGCGCAGTATTTT.

Only a few counts were recorded for this clonotype. J is TRBJ1-3 and V is TRBV7-9; the D is unclear. With 8 bases removed from V and 0 bases from J, the gap between germline ends came to 8 bases. There are 13 residues in the CDR3. Per the germline V gene, CDR1 is SEHNR and CDR2 is FQNEAQ (reference sequence). The CDR3 is CASAASSGNTIYF. Written as DNA, the CDR3 is TGTGCCAGCGCCGCGAGCTCTGGAAACACCATATATTTT.

This sequence joins TRBV24-1 and TRBJ2-1, with D tentatively TRBD2 (5 bases). V was cut by 10 bases and J by 7 bases, with 10 bases left in between. CDR1 is KGHDR, CDR2 SFDVKD, per germline. CDR3 length: 11 residues. The CDR3 nucleotides are TGTGCCACTGGAGGCGGGAATGAGCAGTTCTTC. This gives the protein CATGGGNEQFF.